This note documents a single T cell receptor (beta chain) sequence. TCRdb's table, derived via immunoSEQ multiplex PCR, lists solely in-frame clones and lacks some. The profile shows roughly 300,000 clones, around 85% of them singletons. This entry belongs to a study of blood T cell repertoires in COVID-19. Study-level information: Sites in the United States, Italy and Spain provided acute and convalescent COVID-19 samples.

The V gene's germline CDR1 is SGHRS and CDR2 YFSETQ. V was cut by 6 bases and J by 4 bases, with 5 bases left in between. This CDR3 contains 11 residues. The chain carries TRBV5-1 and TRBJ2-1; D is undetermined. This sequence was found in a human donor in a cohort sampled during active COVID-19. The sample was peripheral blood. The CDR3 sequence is CASTQYNEQFF. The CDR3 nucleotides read TGCGCCAGCACACAGTACAATGAGCAGTTCTTC.